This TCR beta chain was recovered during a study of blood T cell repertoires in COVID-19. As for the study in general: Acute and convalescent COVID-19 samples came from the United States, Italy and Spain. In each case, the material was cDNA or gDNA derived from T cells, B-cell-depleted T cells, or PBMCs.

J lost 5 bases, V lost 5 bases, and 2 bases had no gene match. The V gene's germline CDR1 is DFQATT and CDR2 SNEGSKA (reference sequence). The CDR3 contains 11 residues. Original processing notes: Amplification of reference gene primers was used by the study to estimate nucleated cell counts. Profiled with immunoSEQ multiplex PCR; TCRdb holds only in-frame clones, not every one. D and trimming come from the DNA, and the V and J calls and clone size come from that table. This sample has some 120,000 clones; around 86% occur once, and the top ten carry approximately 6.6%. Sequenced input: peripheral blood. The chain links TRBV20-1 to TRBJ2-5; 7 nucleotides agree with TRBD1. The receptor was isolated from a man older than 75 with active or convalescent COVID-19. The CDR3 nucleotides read TGCAGTGCTGACAGGGAGGAGACCCAGTACTTC. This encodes CSADREETQYF.